This entry lists 31 T cell receptor beta chains sequenced from one sample in a study of blood T cell repertoires in COVID-19. The table came from immunoSEQ multiplex PCR; TCRdb's copy has only in-frame clones and leaves some out. The table records roughly 200,000 clones, almost 90% of them present only once. Sequencing input: peripheral blood. Receptor source: a man aged 18 to 29 with active or convalescent COVID-19.

This rearrangement joins TRBV27 to TRBJ1-2; TRBD1 agrees at 7 bases. The trim removed 4 bases at V and 4 bases at J, leaving 9 bases unmatched. The CDR3 covers 15 residues. Per germline, CDR1 MNHEY and CDR2 SMNVEV (reference sequence). The CDR3 sequence: CASSYRGGRIYGYTF. CDR3 sequence (DNA): TGTGCCAGCAGTTATAGAGGGGGCCGCATCTATGGCTACACCTTC.

The chain carries TRBV6-6 and TRBJ1-4, with TRBD1 matching over 7 bases. CDR1 is MNHNY, CDR2 SVGAGI, per germline (reference sequence). V gave up 2 bases and J gave up 8 bases; unmatched junction bases: 8. This CDR3 contains 15 residues. CDR3 nucleotide sequence: TGTGCCAGCAGTTACCGACAGGGATCGGGGGAAAAACTGTTTTTT. Amino acids: CASSYRQGSGEKLFF.

The V call is TRBV30, the J call TRBJ2-3; D is perhaps TRBD2 (5 bases). V dropped 2 bases and J dropped 4 bases, with 7 bases sitting between them. CDR3 length equals 12 residues. The germline V gene encodes CDR1 GTSNPN and CDR2 SVGIG (reference sequence). CDR3 protein: CAWSTGADTQYF. The CDR3 DNA sequence: TGTGCCTGGAGTACCGGGGCAGATACGCAGTATTTT.

This clone was seen just once. This chain uses TRBV7-2 with TRBJ2-3; the match to TRBD1 covers 7 bases. Germline CDR1 SGHTA, CDR2 FQGNSA. After removal of 7 bases from V and 0 bases from J, the junction contained 4 bases not matched to a gene. This CDR3 spans 14 amino acids. Written as DNA, the CDR3 is TGTGCCAGCAACTCAGGGGGAAGCACAGATACGCAGTATTTT. This encodes CASNSGGSTDTQYF.

The rearrangement uses TRBV27 and TRBJ1-1; 7 bases are shared with TRBD1. Germline V CDR1 and CDR2: MNHEY, SMNVEV (reference sequence). The CDR3 has 14 amino acids. V was pared by 8 bases and J by 3 bases, with 9 bases of the junction left unmatched. The CDR3 loop is CASGSARGYTEAFF. The CDR3 nucleotides read TGTGCCAGCGGGTCGGCCAGGGGGTACACTGAAGCTTTCTTT.

This rearrangement joins TRBV28 to TRBJ1-1; D possibly corresponds to TRBD1 (5 bases). The CDR3 sequence is 14 residues long. Per the germline V gene, CDR1 is MDHEN and CDR2 is SYDVKM. The ends were cut back, 6 bases at V and 4 bases at J, with 15 bases in the middle. This chain's CDR3 is CASSQKWGGTEAFF. CDR3 DNA sequence: TGTGCCAGCAGCCAAAAGTGGGGGGGCACTGAAGCTTTCTTT.

CDR3 residues: CASSSTGQETQYF. CDR3 nucleotides: TGTGCCAGCAGCAGTACAGGTCAAGAGACCCAGTACTTC. V and J are TRBV6-5 and TRBJ2-5; possible D gene TRBD1, 5 bases. V shed 6 bases and J shed 2 bases, with 10 bases lying between them. The CDR3 runs to 13 residues. The germline V gene encodes CDR1 MNHEY and CDR2 SVGAGI.

CDR3 sequence reads: CASSQDRGVTGELFF. The CDR3 nucleotides are TGCGCCAGCAGCCAAGATCGGGGGGTCACCGGGGAGCTGTTTTTT. The genes are TRBV4-1 and TRBJ2-2; 7 bases map to TRBD2. This CDR3 contains 15 residues. The ends lost 0 bases at V and 4 bases at J; junction bases unmatched: 2. The germline V gene has CDR1 MGHRA and CDR2 YSYEKL.

This clone was seen a few times. The chain is built from TRBV4-2 and TRBJ2-3, with 13 bases that match TRBD2. CDR1 and CDR2 (germline): LGHNA, YNFKEQ. J was trimmed by 3 bases and V by 3 bases; bases with no gene match: 6. This CDR3 spans 17 amino acids. The CDR3 reads CASSQDTSGRGTDTQYF. The CDR3 nucleotides read TGTGCCAGCAGCCAGGACACTAGCGGGAGGGGTACAGATACGCAGTATTTT.

V gene TRBV27 combines with J gene TRBJ2-2; TRBD1 matches 8 bases. This CDR3 region has 14 residues. J gave up 7 bases and V 6 bases, and 7 bases lay outside the gene matches. From germline, CDR1 is MNHEY and CDR2 SMNVEV (reference sequence). The CDR3 coding sequence is TGTGCCAGCAGAATCACAGGGGGTAACGGGGAGCTGTTTTTT. It yields the protein CASRITGGNGELFF.

The chain couples TRBV7-2 to TRBJ2-7; D is possibly TRBD1 (5 bases). CDR1 is SGHTA and CDR2 is FQGNSA in the germline V gene. Trimming took off 1 base at V and 6 bases at J, with 16 bases between the two ends. There are 15 residues in the CDR3. CDR3 loop: CASSLGFGASIEQYF. The CDR3 coding sequence is TGTGCCAGCAGCTTAGGTTTTGGGGCCTCAATCGAGCAGTACTTC.

The chain uses TRBV20-1 and TRBJ2-5; D is perhaps TRBD1 (6 bases). CDR1 is DFQATT and CDR2 is SNEGSKA in the germline V gene (reference sequence). The CDR3 spans 17 residues. The V and J ends lost 3 bases and 1 base respectively, with 21 bases between them. The CDR3 DNA reads TGCAGTGCTAGTGATCCGGAGAGGGGGAGCACCCAAGAGACCCAGTACTTC. As protein: CSASDPERGSTQETQYF.

V and J are TRBV7-9 and TRBJ1-1, with D hard to call. The germline V and J ends were trimmed by 6 bases and 0 bases, with 14 bases remaining between them. Looked up from germline, CDR1 is SEHNR and CDR2 is FQNEAQ (reference sequence). The CDR3 loop spans 15 amino acids. In DNA, the CDR3 is TGTGCCAGCAGGCTAGGTTTCGGCCTGAACACTGAAGCTTTCTTT. Its translation is CASRLGFGLNTEAFF.

The J gene is TRBJ2-4, the V gene TRBV9; the D gene is possibly TRBD2 (5 bases). This CDR3 comprises 18 residues. Trimming cost V 0 bases and J 0 bases, with 16 bases left between them. Germline assignment: CDR1 SGDLS and CDR2 YYNGEE. For the CDR3, the DNA is TGTGCCAGCAGCGTAGATCCGGGAAGCGTTCAAGCCAAAAACATTCAGTACTTC. Its translation: CASSVDPGSVQAKNIQYF.

The genes are TRBV5-6 and TRBJ2-3; weak D call: TRBD2 (5 bases). V was shortened by 2 bases and J by 2 bases, with 12 bases between the two germline ends. Germline V CDR1 and CDR2: SGHDT, YYEEEE. The CDR3 totals 15 residues. The CDR3 loop is CASSLRLGDTDTQYF. As DNA, the CDR3 is TGTGCCAGCAGCTTAAGACTCGGGGACACAGATACGCAGTATTTT.

The chain joins TRBV30 to TRBJ1-1, with TRBD1 matching over 7 bases. This CDR3 has 12 amino acids. The V segment lost 5 bases and the J segment 6 bases; nucleotides outside the gene matches: 6. Germline V CDR1 and CDR2: GTSNPN, SVGIG (reference sequence). In nucleotides, the CDR3 is TGTGCCTGGGGCAGGGGGGCCCCTGAAGCTTTCTTT. Translating it yields CAWGRGAPEAFF.

V is TRBV28 and J is TRBJ2-1; D gene uncertain. The CDR3 spans 13 residues. Germline V lookup: CDR1 MDHEN, CDR2 SYDVKM. The V end was cut by 6 bases, the J end by 6 bases, with 12 bases between. In DNA, the CDR3 is TGTGCCAGCAGAAAACAGAGCCCCAATGAGCAGTTCTTC. It specifies CASRKQSPNEQFF.

The rearrangement uses TRBV6-4 and TRBJ2-3; 10 bases align to TRBD2. CDR3 length: 15 amino acids. V lost 5 bases to trimming and J lost 4 bases; unmatched junction nucleotides: 6. Per germline, CDR1 MRHNA and CDR2 SNTAGT. The CDR3 is CASSPSGSGADTQYF. CDR3 nucleotides: TGTGCCAGCAGTCCTAGCGGGAGCGGGGCAGATACGCAGTATTTT.

V and J are TRBV6-5 and TRBJ1-1; TRBD1 is a possible D gene (5 bases). The ends were cut back, 4 bases at V and 7 bases at J, with 13 bases in the middle. The length of the CDR3 is 13 residues. The V gene's germline CDR1 is MNHEY and CDR2 SVGAGI. CDR3 bases: TGTGCCAGCAGTTTGGGCGGGACCATTGAAGCTTTCTTT. This gives the protein CASSLGGTIEAFF.

The chain carries TRBV6-5 and TRBJ2-1, with a tentative D call TRBD1 (5 bases). The CDR3 covers 14 residues. Germline values: CDR1 MNHEY, CDR2 SVGAGI. The V and J ends lost 6 bases and 3 bases respectively, with 12 bases between them. CDR3 DNA: TGTGCCAGCAGCTCCAGGGCAGGCTACAATGAGCAGTTCTTC. It specifies CASSSRAGYNEQFF.

This chain links TRBV2 with TRBJ1-2, with 7 positions matching TRBD1. The germline V gene has CDR1 SNHLY and CDR2 FYNNEI. CDR3 length: 14 amino acids. With V trimmed by 8 bases and J by 6 bases, 12 bases remained unmatched. CDR3 in amino acids: CASGPDRESDGYTF. The CDR3 coding sequence is TGTGCCAGCGGTCCCGACAGGGAATCGGATGGCTACACCTTC.

This chain uses TRBV11-2 with TRBJ2-1; 11 bases align to TRBD2. In germline, CDR1 is SGHAT, CDR2 FQNNGV. The CDR3 sequence is 14 residues long. The ends lost 6 bases at V and 10 bases at J; junction bases unmatched: 8. The DNA of the CDR3 is TGTGCCAGCAGGGTTAGCGGGAGGGCCTGGGAGCAGTTCTTC. Translated, it gives CASRVSGRAWEQFF.

This sequence joins TRBV9 and TRBJ2-3, with 11 bases fitting TRBD2. Losses at the gene ends were 2 bases for V and 0 bases for J; bases not matched to a gene: 17. The CDR3 consists of 21 residues. CDR1 SGDLS and CDR2 YYNGEE come from the germline V gene. The CDR3 DNA reads TGTGCCAGCAGCGTCCAACCCAGGATGCCTAGCGGGAGGACAAGCACAGATACGCAGTATTTT. Translating it yields CASSVQPRMPSGRTSTDTQYF.

The genes are TRBV11-3 and TRBJ2-4; 8 bases are a match to TRBD1. CDR1 is SGHNT, CDR2 YENEEA, per germline. V trimming: 1 base; J trimming: 3 bases; junction bases outside the gene matches: 8. The CDR3 consists of 17 residues. CDR3 loop: CASSLGRTGPRKNIQYF. CDR3 coding DNA: TGTGCCAGCAGCTTAGGTCGGACAGGGCCTCGCAAAAACATTCAGTACTTC. The entire variable domain, with the rest obtained from reference TRBV11-3 and TRBJ2-4, is as follows: EAGVVQSPRYKIIEKKQPVAFWCNPISGHNTLYWYLQNLGQGPELLIRYENEEAVDDSQLPKDRFSAERLKGVDSTLKIQPAELGDSAVYLCASSLGRTGPRKNIQYFGAGTRLSVL.

The V and J genes are TRBV7-9 and TRBJ1-1, with 7 bases fitting TRBD1. The CDR3 has 14 amino acids. CDR1 and CDR2 (germline): SEHNR, FQNEAQ (reference sequence). The trim removed 3 bases at V and 4 bases at J, leaving 5 bases unmatched. CDR3 residues: CASSFTGDLTEAFF. The DNA for the CDR3 is TGTGCCAGCAGCTTCACAGGGGATCTCACTGAAGCTTTCTTT.

The V gene is TRBV14, the J gene TRBJ2-5; TRBD2 matches at 8 bases. V lost 4 bases to trimming and J lost 5 bases; unmatched junction nucleotides: 9. This CDR3 spans 15 amino acids. Germline CDR1 reads SGHDN; CDR2 reads FVKESK. Here the CDR3 DNA reads TGTGCCAGCAGCCCTCGGGCGGGGGGCGCGGAGACCCAGTACTTC. As protein: CASSPRAGGAETQYF.

The chain is built from TRBV7-2 and TRBJ2-1, with 7 bases that match TRBD1. CDR3 length equals 13 residues. V lost 7 bases to trimming and J lost 7 bases; unmatched junction nucleotides: 7. Germline V CDR1 and CDR2: SGHTA, FQGNSA. The CDR3 sequence: CASKAGGWNEQFF. Here the CDR3 DNA reads TGTGCCAGCAAGGCAGGGGGTTGGAATGAGCAGTTCTTC.

V and J are TRBV27 and TRBJ1-2, with 9 bases fitting TRBD1. Germline CDR1 MNHEY, CDR2 SMNVEV (reference sequence). CDR3 length: 15 amino acids. V shed 5 bases, J shed 3 bases, and the junction held 7 bases outside the gene matches. The CDR3 coding sequence is TGTGCCAGCAGTCCAAGACAGGGGGGAGACTATGGCTACACCTTC. Translating it yields CASSPRQGGDYGYTF.

This clone has just a few counts. The genes are TRBV25-1 and TRBJ2-3; TRBD2 agrees at 7 bases. CDR1 and CDR2 (germline): MGHDK, SYGVNS. With 3 bases clipped from V and 0 bases from J, the junction kept 3 bases outside the gene matches. CDR3 size: 15 residues. DNA of the CDR3: TGTGCCAGCAGTGACCCTAGCGGCAGCACAGATACGCAGTATTTT. Residues: CASSDPSGSTDTQYF.

The chain uses TRBV7-9 and TRBJ1-5; a possible D gene is TRBD1 (5 bases). V gave up 1 base and J gave up 8 bases, with 9 bases separating them. The germline V gene has CDR1 SEHNR and CDR2 FQNEAQ (reference sequence). This CDR3 has 13 amino acids. The CDR3 coding sequence is TGTGCCAGCAGCTTAGGGGGAGGGGAGCCCCAGCATTTT. Encoded protein: CASSLGGGEPQHF.

The V and J genes are TRBV19 and TRBJ2-5; D perhaps matches TRBD2 (6 bases). The CDR3 is 12 residues long. CDR1 and CDR2 from the germline V gene are LNHDA and SQIVND (reference sequence). Trimming took 4 bases from V and 4 from J, leaving 7 bases between them. The chain's CDR3 is CASSTGVETQYF. CDR3 DNA sequence: TGTGCCAGTAGTACGGGAGTAGAGACCCAGTACTTC.